This T cell receptor beta chain appears in the sequencing data of a study of T cell responses to AZD1222 COVID-19 vaccine (dated by TCRdb to the early 2020s). Study-wide context: AZD1222 recipients whose second dose came at about 4 weeks and those whose second dose came at about 12 weeks were combined into one group, since spike-specific TCR depth and breadth did not differ between the two schedules. Trial participants were enrolled by age into subgroups of 18-55, 56-69 and 70-plus years, and 148, 28 and 57 TCR-sequenced participants, respectively, were included in these subgroups. TCR sequencing covered 233 trial participants: 200 to 220 given two doses of AZD1222 and some 25 given two doses of MenACWY control vaccine. Results the study describes overall, beyond this receptor: Epitopes outside the regions mutated in the B.1.351 and B.1.1.7 variants were reportedly recognized by nearly half of the unique spike-specific TCRs. Because no day 14 peak-response samples were available, the repertoires could be characterized only after the peak T cell response. A significant rise in spike-specific TCR breadth and depth was observed after two AZD1222 doses relative to day 0 and relative to MenACWY recipients. The 56-69-year group was small, and its depth increase did not reach significance, likely because of low power. Participants were mostly white British, with more females than males. The authors suggested clonal diversity may have been underestimated. Only five to seven AZD1222 recipients were SARS-CoV-2 seropositive at baseline, limiting conclusions about previously exposed vaccinees. The vaccine-associated CD4 TCRs covered the entire spike protein, and the dominant responses fell in regions 160-218 and 743-854.

The CDR3 regions of human TCRbeta chains were analyzed by immunosequencing. In the original analysis: Repertoire TCRs were matched against a reference library of SARS-CoV-2-specific TCRs generated with the MIRA antigen-specificity platform. Breadth was defined as the fraction of unique TCRs that were SARS-CoV-2-associated. Depth was defined as the fraction of total T cells that were SARS-CoV-2-associated. Using the MIRA data, every spike-specific TCR was mapped to the spike region that the TCR reacted to and assigned to either a CD4 or a CD8 class. Log10-transformed breadth and depth values were compared by one-way ANOVA with Sidak's multiple comparisons tests. The clones in this table, taken by TCRdb from immuneACCESS, are in-frame only. Not every clone is retained; where verified, under half of the shortfall comes from an unresolved V gene, and the cause of the rest is unknown. The V and J calls and the clone size are those of that table, but D and trimming were determined from the DNA. Across this sample there are approximately 100,000 clones, with 70% to 90% seen only once. The ten most abundant clones make up about 3.7% of the sample.

In light of the paper, this sample's time point label describes: baseline before first vaccination. Samples from vaccinated people were obtained from the UK trials COV001 and COV002, which included a single-blind randomized controlled phase 2/3 trial of AZD1222 (ChAdOx1 nCoV-19) in healthy adults. For TCRbeta chain sequencing, PBMC samples were collected from trial participants at day 0 and at day 28 after the second dose. The CDR3 spans 14 residues, from the cysteine through the phenylalanine. Here the CDR3 DNA is all that survives: 42 bases in frame from base 1. Clipping removes 6 bases from V and 3 bases from J, with 3 as the unmatched junction base count. Looking up the germline V gene yields CDR1 SNHLY and CDR2 FYNNEI. As concerns this clone: Its antigen is still unknown. No qualities accompany the bases; no much larger clone lies one base away.

The input for sequencing was peripheral blood, taken on day 0 of AZD1222 vaccination. The clonotype comes from an adult in good health. The sequence is built from TRBV2 and TRBJ2-7; 12 middle bases align to TRBD2. The nucleotide sequence is TGTGCCAGCAGGGCGACTAGCGGGGGCTACGAGCAGTACTTC. Protein translation: CASRATSGGYEQYF. With all but the CDR3 taken from the reference TRBV2 and TRBJ2-7 genes, the full variable domain is: EPEVTQTPSHQVTQMGQEVILRCVPISNHLYFYWYRQILGQKVEFLVSFYNNEISEKSEIFDDQFSVERPDGSNFTLKIRSTKLEDSAMYFCASRATSGGYEQYFGPGTRLTVT.